The 18 T cell receptor beta chains below were found in one sample sequenced in a study of post-analysis software for immune sequencing data. The antigens for these receptors are not known. Study results and limitations: Higher frequency in patients than in controls was seen for a handful of TRBV segments, with TRBV5-6, TRBV5-1 and TRBV20-1 among them.

Libraries were made from TCR beta cDNA, and they carried unique molecular identifiers. Via MiXCR, TCRdb re-called the PCR reads, giving one row per CDR3 protein. The sample has approximately 730,000 distinct CDR3 sequences, 46% seen once. Sequenced: blood. The receptors shown here come from a girl aged 5-17 years with multiple sclerosis.

This clonotype has a single count. The chain joins TRBV2 to TRBJ2-7; 8 nucleotides match TRBD2. This CDR3 contains 15 residues. From germline, CDR1 is SNHLY and CDR2 FYNNEI. J gave up 1 base and V 7 bases, and 9 bases lay outside the gene matches. The CDR3, as DNA: TGTGCCAGCACAGCGGGAGTTATCCTGTCCTACGAGCAGTACTTC. Translation: CASTAGVILSYEQYF.

This clonotype was seen only a few times. This sequence joins TRBV12-3 or TRBV12-4 and TRBJ1-2, with D unresolved. The CDR3 is 13 amino acids. Trimming removed 3 bases at V and 3 bases at J, with 8 bases between. The CDR3 here is CASSFQVDYGYTF. The CDR3 coding sequence is TGTGCCAGCAGTTTTCAGGTGGACTATGGCTACACCTTC.

The chain recombines TRBV7-9 with TRBJ1-4; 12 positions agree with TRBD1. Germline loops: CDR1 SEHNR, CDR2 FQNEAQ (reference sequence). V shed 5 bases and J 7 bases; nucleotides not matched to a gene: 8. The CDR3 covers 16 residues. CDR3 coding DNA: TGTGCCAGCAGCGGGACAGGGGGCAGTTTAGCTGAAAAACTGTTTTTT. This gives the protein CASSGTGGSLAEKLFF.

This sequence joins TRBV27 and TRBJ1-2; possible D gene TRBD1, 6 bases. V gave up 7 bases and J gave up 6 bases, with 15 bases separating them. The CDR3 contains 13 residues. Looked up from germline, CDR1 is MNHEY and CDR2 is SMNVEV (reference sequence). The CDR3 region is CASTTFRGDGYTF. The CDR3 nucleotides are TGTGCCAGCACCACTTTCAGGGGAGATGGCTACACCTTC.

This chain links TRBV29-1 with TRBJ2-7; 7 bases line up with TRBD2. The last part of the DNA fits TRBJ2-5 better; the J call may be wrong. This CDR3 comprises 12 residues. From germline, CDR1 is SQVTM and CDR2 ANQGSEA. CDR3 DNA: TGCAGCGTTGTTAGGGAGGGGGAGACCCAGTACTTC. Translation: CSVVREGETQYF.

The chain links TRBV5-5 to TRBJ2-5; D uncertain. The germline V gene has CDR1 SGHKS and CDR2 YYEKEE (reference sequence). This CDR3 has 14 residues. The germline V and J ends were trimmed by 3 bases and 3 bases, with 12 bases remaining between them. The CDR3 protein is CASSSPHSEETQYF. The CDR3 bases are TGTGCCAGCAGCTCGCCACATTCAGAAGAGACCCAGTACTTC.

In this sample, this clonotype turned up a few times. The V and J genes are TRBV7-4 and TRBJ2-5; D is unclear. V lost 5 bases and J 3 bases, leaving 10 bases between the germline ends. The CDR3 extends over 13 amino acids. The germline CDR1 and CDR2 sequences are SGHVT and SQSDAQ. CDR3 sequence: CASSVSSKETQYF. Written as DNA, the CDR3 is TGTGCCAGCAGCGTCTCCTCGAAAGAGACCCAGTACTTC.

As regards this clonotype: A much bigger clone sits one base away, suggesting this may be a read error. This chain joins TRBV6-2 or TRBV6-3 and TRBJ2-1; 14 bases match TRBD2. V lost 6 bases and J lost 8; bases outside the gene matches: 6. The CDR3 has 15 amino acids. Germline CDR1 MNHEY, CDR2 SVGEGT. CDR3 sequence (DNA): TGTGCCAGCAGCCGTGGACTAGCGGGAGGCGATGAGCAGTTCTTC. Protein product: CASSRGLAGGDEQFF.

This chain joins TRBV20-1 and TRBJ2-1, with 10 bases fitting TRBD2. Germline assignment: CDR1 DFQATT and CDR2 SNEGSKA (reference sequence). This CDR3 has 16 amino acids. Trimming cost V 5 bases and J 8 bases; bases outside gene matches: 15. This CDR3 is CSARGGTSAPRDEQFF. The CDR3 DNA follows: TGCAGTGCTCGCGGAGGGACTAGCGCACCGAGGGATGAGCAGTTCTTC.

In this sample, this clonotype turned up a few times. The chain is built from TRBV5-6 and TRBJ2-6, with a possible D match to TRBD1 (5 bases). The V end lost 3 bases, the J end lost 0 bases, and 7 bases lay between the germline ends. The CDR3 length is 15 residues. CDR1 and CDR2 (germline): SGHDT, YYEEEE. In DNA form, the CDR3 reads TGTGCCAGCAGCTCAGACAGCTCTGGGGCCAACGTCCTGACTTTC. This codes for CASSSDSSGANVLTF.

For this clonotype: Germline is not matched at one junction end, which may reflect a read error. V gene TRBV14 combines with J gene TRBJ1-1; no firm D call. Germline CDR1 SGHDN, CDR2 FVKESK. This CDR3 is built from 17 residues. As DNA, the CDR3 is TGTGCCGGCAGCCAAGTAGGCTTTGGGGATGATACCACTGAAGCTTTCTTT. Translating it yields CAGSQVGFGDDTTEAFF.

The V gene is TRBV12-3 or TRBV12-4, the J gene TRBJ1-2; D remains unclear. Trimming pared 6 bases from V and 4 bases from J, leaving 15 bases between. This CDR3 is built from 14 residues. As DNA, the CDR3 is TGTGCCAGCAGCTCTTCGGTGGCCCTCTATGGCTACACCTTC. It specifies CASSSSVALYGYTF.

With respect to this clonotype: A much larger clone is a single base away; this may be a read error. The chain carries TRBV29-1 and TRBJ1-2, with 8 nucleotides matching TRBD1. The CDR3 consists of 13 residues. Germline V gene data show CDR1 as SQVTM and CDR2 as ANQGSEA. The CDR3 sequence is CSVETGGGYSYTF. CDR3 DNA sequence: TGCAGCGTTGAAACAGGGGGGGGCTATAGCTACACCTTC. The variable domain in full, completed from reference TRBV29-1 and TRBJ1-2, reads SAVISQKPSRDICQRGTSLTIQCQVDSQVTMMFWYRQQPGQSLTLIATANQGSEATYESGFVIDKFPISRPNLTFSTLTVSNMSPEDSSIYLCSVETGGGYSYTFGSGTRLTVV.

The rearrangement links TRBV7-8 to TRBJ2-7, with 8 bases matching TRBD1. This CDR3 contains 17 residues. Germline V gene lookup returns CDR1 SGHVS and CDR2 FQNEAQ. Trimming took 5 bases from V and 3 from J; bases not matched to a gene: 15. The CDR3, as DNA: TGTGCCAGCAGCCTCCTAAGCGGCAGGGGGCAATTCTACGAGCAGTACTTC. It encodes CASSLLSGRGQFYEQYF.

The V and J genes are TRBV9 and TRBJ2-5; TRBD1 or TRBD2 may be the D gene (5 bases each). Germline V gives CDR1 SGDLS, CDR2 YYNGEE. Trimming cost V 4 bases and J 5 bases, with 15 bases left between them. CDR3 length: 14 amino acids. The CDR3 DNA reads as TGTGCCAGCAGCCCAGGGACGGCCGGGGAGACCCAGTACTTC. The encoded protein is CASSPGTAGETQYF.

The J gene is TRBJ2-5, the V gene TRBV7-9; D may be TRBD2 (6 bases). Germline values: CDR1 SEHNR, CDR2 FQNEAQ (reference sequence). The V end lost 2 bases, the J end lost 5 bases, and 12 bases lay between the germline ends. The CDR3 sequence is 14 residues long. DNA of the CDR3: TGTGCCAGCAGCTTATACGGCGGGATGGAGACCCAGTACTTC. It specifies CASSLYGGMETQYF.

The chain is built from TRBV5-1 and TRBJ2-7; D gene ambiguous. This CDR3 is 14 amino acids long. CDR1 is SGHRS and CDR2 is YFSETQ in the germline V gene. The V end lost 2 bases, the J end lost 5 bases, and 14 bases lay between the germline ends. CDR3 region: CASSFSPGSHEQYF. The CDR3 DNA follows: TGCGCCAGCAGCTTTTCCCCAGGTTCCCACGAGCAGTACTTC.

The chain couples TRBV10-1 to TRBJ1-1; D unclear. This CDR3 contains 14 residues. V lost 6 bases and J lost 3, with 14 bases in between. CDR1 is WNHNN and CDR2 is SYGVQD in the germline V gene (reference sequence). CDR3 residues: CASSPGRQDTEAFF. The CDR3 DNA sequence: TGCGCCAGCAGCCCCGGGAGGCAAGACACTGAAGCTTTCTTT.